This T cell receptor beta chain was recorded in a study of CD8 T cells in Susac syndrome. The study, taken as a whole, reports: In its TCR sequencing and HLA analysis, the study acknowledged that the number of individuals was relatively small.

It was with random hexamers that about 0.45 to 1 ug RNA was reverse transcribed. TCRdb re-derived calls from the immunoSEQ multiplex PCR reads in MiXCR, one entry per CDR3 protein. The data show 100,000 to 150,000 distinct CDR3 sequences, nearly 95% seen once. Deletions cut 3 bases from V and 4 bases from J, with 22 bases between. CDR1 is SGHTA and CDR2 is FQGNSA in the germline V gene. This CDR3 is 17 amino acids long. Notes on this clonotype: Its antigen is undetermined.

V is TRBV7-2 and J is TRBJ2-7, with D tentatively TRBD2 (6 bases). Sequencing was done on a sample of CD4+ T cells from PBMCs. The source is a human donor in good health. CDR3 region: CASSLKEGAPSPYEQYF. DNA for the CDR3: TGTGCCAGCAGCTTGAAGGAGGGCGCCCCGTCCCCTTACGAGCAGTACTTC.